Reported below is one TCR beta chain. The sample is drawn from a study of T cell changes during pregnancy in multiple sclerosis. There are 16 residues in the CDR3. With 4 bases removed from V and 3 bases from J, the gap between germline ends came to 13 bases. Per the germline V gene, CDR1 is LNHDA and CDR2 is SQIVND (reference sequence). Assay: immunoSEQ multiplex PCR; the TCRdb copy retains only in-frame clones and omits some. The repertoire holds some 97,000 clones, with 85% to 95% as singletons. This sequence was found in a female donor with multiple sclerosis, enrolled in a pregnancy study. Sequenced material: peripheral blood, taken before pregnancy. The chain links TRBV19 to TRBJ2-6; D may be TRBD1 (6 bases). The CDR3 DNA reads as TGTGCCAGTAGTACATCAACAGGGATTGGGGCCAACGTCCTGACTTTC. Translation: CASSTSTGIGANVLTF.